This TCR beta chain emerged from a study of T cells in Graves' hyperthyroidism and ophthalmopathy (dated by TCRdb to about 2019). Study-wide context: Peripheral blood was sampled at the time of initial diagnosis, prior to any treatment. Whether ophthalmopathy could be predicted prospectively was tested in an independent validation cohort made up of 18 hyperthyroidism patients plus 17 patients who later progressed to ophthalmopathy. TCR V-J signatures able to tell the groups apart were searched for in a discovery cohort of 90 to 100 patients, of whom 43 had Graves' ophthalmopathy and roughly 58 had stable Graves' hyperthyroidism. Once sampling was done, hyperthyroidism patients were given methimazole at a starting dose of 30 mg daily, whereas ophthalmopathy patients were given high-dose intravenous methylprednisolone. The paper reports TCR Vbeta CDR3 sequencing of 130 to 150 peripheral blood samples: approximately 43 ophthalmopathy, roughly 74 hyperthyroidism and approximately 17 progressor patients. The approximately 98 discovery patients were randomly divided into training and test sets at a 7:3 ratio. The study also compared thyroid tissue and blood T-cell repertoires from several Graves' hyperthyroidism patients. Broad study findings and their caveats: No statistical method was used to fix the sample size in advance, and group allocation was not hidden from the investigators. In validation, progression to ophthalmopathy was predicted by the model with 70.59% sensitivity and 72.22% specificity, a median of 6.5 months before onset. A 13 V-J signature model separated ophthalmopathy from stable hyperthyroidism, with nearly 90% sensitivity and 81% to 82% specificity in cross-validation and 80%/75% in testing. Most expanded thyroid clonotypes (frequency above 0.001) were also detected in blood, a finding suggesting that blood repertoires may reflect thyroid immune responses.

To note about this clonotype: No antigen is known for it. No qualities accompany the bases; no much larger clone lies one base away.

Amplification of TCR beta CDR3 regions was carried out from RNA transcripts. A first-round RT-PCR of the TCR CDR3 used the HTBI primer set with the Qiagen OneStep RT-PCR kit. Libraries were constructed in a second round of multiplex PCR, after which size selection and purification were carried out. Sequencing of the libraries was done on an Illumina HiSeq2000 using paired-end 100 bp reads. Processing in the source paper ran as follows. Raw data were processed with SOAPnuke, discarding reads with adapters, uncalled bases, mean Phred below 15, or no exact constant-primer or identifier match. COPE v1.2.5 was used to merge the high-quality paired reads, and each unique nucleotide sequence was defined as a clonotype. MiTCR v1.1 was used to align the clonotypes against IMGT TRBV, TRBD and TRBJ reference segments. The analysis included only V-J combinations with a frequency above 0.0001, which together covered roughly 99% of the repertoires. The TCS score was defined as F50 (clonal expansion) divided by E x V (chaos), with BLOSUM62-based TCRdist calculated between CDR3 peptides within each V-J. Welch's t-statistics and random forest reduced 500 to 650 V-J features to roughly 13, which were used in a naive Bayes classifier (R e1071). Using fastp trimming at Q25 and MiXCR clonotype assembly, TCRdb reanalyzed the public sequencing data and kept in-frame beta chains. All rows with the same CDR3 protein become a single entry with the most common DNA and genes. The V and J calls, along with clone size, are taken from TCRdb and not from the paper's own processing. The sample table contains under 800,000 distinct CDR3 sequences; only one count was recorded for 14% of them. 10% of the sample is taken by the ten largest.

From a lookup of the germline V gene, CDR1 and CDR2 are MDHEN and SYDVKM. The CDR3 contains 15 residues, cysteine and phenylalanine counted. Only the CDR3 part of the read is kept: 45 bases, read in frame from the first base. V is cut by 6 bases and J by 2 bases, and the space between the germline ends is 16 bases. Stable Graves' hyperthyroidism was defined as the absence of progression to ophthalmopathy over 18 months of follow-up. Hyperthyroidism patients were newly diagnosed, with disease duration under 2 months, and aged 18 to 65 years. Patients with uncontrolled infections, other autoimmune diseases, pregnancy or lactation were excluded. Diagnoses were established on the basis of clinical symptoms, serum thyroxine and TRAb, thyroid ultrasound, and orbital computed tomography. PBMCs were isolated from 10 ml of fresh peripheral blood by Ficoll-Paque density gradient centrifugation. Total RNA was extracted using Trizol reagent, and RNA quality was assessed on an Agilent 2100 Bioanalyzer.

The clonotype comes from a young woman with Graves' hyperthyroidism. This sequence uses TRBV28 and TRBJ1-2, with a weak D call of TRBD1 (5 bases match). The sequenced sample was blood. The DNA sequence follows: TGTGCCAGCAGGGAGTCAGGGACCGAGAACTATGGCTACACCTTC. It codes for CASRESGTENYGYTF.